This TCR beta chain was observed in a study of kidney transplant recipient with SARS-CoV-2 infection. This clonotype was recorded many times. One junction end disagrees with the germline gene, perhaps due to a read error. TCRdb called the reads again in MiXCR, with one record for every CDR3 protein. The repertoire consists of approximately 250,000 distinct CDR3 sequences, with 29% occurring once and the leading ten covering under 7.5%. The germline V gene encodes CDR1 SGHNT and CDR2 YENEEA. This CDR3 has 17 residues. The sample consisted of a blood sample, taken at baseline and on day 111 from a kidney transplant recipient. The V and J genes are TRBV11-3 and TRBJ1-2, with D unresolved. This TCR came from a male patient in his 30s who had COVID-19 and was a kidney transplant recipient. Some T cells may be provided by the graft donor. This CDR3 reads CASSVEGDLGKTYGYTF. CDR3 DNA: TGTGCCAGCAGCGTAGAAGGCGATCTCGGAAAGACCTATGGCTACACCTTC. Full variable domain (missing parts from reference TRBV11-3 and TRBJ1-2): EAGVVQSPRYKIIEKKQPVAFWCNPISGHNTLYWYLQNLGQGPELLIRYENEEAVDDSQLPKDRFSAERLKGVDSTLKIQPAELGDSAVYLCASSVEGDLGKTYGYTFGSGTRLTVV.